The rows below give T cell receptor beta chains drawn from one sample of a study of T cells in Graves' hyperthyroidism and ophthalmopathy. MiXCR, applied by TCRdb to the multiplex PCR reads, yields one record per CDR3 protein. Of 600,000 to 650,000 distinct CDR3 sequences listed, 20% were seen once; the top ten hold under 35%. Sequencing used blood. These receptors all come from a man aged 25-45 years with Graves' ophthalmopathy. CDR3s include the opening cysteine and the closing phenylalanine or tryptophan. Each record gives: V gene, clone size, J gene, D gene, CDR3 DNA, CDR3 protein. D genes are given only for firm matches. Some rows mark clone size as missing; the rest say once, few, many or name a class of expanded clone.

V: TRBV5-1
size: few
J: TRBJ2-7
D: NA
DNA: TGCGCCAGCAAGGGGGTAGCCGACGAGCAGTACTTC
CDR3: CASKGVADEQYF

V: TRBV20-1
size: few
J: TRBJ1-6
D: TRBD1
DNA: TGCAGTGCTAGGCCGGCGAAGGGGGCCGAGAATTCACCCCTCCACTTT
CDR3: CSARPAKGAENSPLHF

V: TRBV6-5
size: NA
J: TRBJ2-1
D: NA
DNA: TGTGCCAGCAGTTACGAAAGTGGGAGCTCCTACAATGAGCAGTTCTTC
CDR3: CASSYESGSSYNEQFF

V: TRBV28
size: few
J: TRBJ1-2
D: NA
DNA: TGTGCCAGCAGTCTCAGTCATGGCTACACCTTC
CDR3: CASSLSHGYTF

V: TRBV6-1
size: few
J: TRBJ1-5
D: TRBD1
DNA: TGTGCCAGCAGTCAGGGACAGGTCAATCAGCCCCAGCATTTT
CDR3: CASSQGQVNQPQHF

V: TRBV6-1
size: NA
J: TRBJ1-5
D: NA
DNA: TGTGCCAGCAGTGAACGGCGGGAACAGCCCCAGCATTTT
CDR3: CASSERREQPQHF

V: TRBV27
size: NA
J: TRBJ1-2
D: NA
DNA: TGTGCCAGCAGTTCCTACCAGGGTAACTATGGCTACACCTTC
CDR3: CASSSYQGNYGYTF

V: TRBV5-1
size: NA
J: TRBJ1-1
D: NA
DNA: TGCGCCAGCAGCTTGGGATTCCGGGGGCGAGACACTGAAGCTTTCTTT
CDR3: CASSLGFRGRDTEAFF

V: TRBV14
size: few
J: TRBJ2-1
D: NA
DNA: TGTGCCAGCAGCCATTGGCCCTACAATGAGCAGTTCTTC
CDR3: CASSHWPYNEQFF

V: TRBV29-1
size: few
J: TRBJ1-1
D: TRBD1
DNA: TGCAGCGGGAAGGACAGGGGCTCTCGCACTGAAGCTTTCTTT
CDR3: CSGKDRGSRTEAFF

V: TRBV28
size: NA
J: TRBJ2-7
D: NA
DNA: TGTGCCAGCAGTCTTTTGGGGGTAGCCTACGAGCAGTACTTC
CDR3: CASSLLGVAYEQYF

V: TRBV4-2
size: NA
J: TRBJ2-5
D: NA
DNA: TGTGCCAGCAGCCAAACGCCAGTAGGAGGGGGGGAGACCCAGTACTTC
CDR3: CASSQTPVGGGETQYF

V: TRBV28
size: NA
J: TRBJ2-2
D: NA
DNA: TGTGCCAGCAGTTTACCCGGGACACGGGGCACCGGGGAGCTGTTTTTT
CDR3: CASSLPGTRGTGELFF

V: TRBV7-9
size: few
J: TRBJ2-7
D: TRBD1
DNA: TGTGCCAGCACCAAAACATTAGGACAGGACGACGAGCAGTACTTC
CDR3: CASTKTLGQDDEQYF

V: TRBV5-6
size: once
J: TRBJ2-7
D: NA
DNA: TGTGCCAGCAGCCCGGGACGGATGAACTACGAGCAGTACTTC
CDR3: CASSPGRMNYEQYF

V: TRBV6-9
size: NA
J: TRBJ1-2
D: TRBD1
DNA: TGTGCCAGCAGTTTAGACAGGGGGCTTAACTATGGCTACACCTTC
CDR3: CASSLDRGLNYGYTF

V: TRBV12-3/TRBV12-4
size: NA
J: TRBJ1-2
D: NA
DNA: TGTGCCAGCAGTTTAGGGCGTTTGTATGGCTACACCTTC
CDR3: CASSLGRLYGYTF

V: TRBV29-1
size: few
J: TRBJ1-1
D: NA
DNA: TGCAGCACAAAGGGAAATATGAACACTGAAGCTTTCTTT
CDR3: CSTKGNMNTEAFF

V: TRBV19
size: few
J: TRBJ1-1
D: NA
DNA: TGTGCCAGTAGTACTCATTTACGGCCGAGGGTCCTTGACACTGAAGCTTTCTTT
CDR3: CASSTHLRPRVLDTEAFF

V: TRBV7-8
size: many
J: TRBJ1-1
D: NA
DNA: TGTGCCAGCAGCTTAAGGGGTTTTGAAGCTTTCTTT
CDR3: CASSLRGFEAFF

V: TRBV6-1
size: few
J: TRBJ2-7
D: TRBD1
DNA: TGTGCCACCGAGGGGACAGGGCTCGAGCAGTACTTC
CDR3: CATEGTGLEQYF

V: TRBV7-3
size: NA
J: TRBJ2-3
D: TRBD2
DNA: TGTGCCAGCAGCCCATCTCCGGGACTAGAAACAGATACGCAGTATTTT
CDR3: CASSPSPGLETDTQYF

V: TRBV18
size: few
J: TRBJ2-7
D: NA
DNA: TGTGCCAGCTCACCGCATGGAGACGAGCAGTACTTC
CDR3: CASSPHGDEQYF

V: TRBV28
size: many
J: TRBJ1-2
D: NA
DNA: TGTGCCAGCAGTTCTAGCCTTTTGGGGGCTAGGGATGGCTACACCTTC
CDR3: CASSSSLLGARDGYTF

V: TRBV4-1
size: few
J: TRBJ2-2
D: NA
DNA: TGCGCCAGCAGCCAGGGGGAATACATAAACACCGGGGAGCTGTTTTTT
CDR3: CASSQGEYINTGELFF

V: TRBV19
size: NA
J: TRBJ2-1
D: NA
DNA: TGTGCCAGTGGCCGGGACGCTTACAATGAGCAGTTCTTC
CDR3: CASGRDAYNEQFF

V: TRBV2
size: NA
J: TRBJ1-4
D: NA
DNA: TGTGCCAGCACCCCCCAAGGGGGGTCCACGAATGAAAAACTGTTTTTT
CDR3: CASTPQGGSTNEKLFF

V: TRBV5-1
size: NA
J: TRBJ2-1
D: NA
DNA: TGTGCCAGCAGTGAAGAGATAAGGGGTTTCCGGGAGCAGTTCTTC
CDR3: CASSEEIRGFREQFF

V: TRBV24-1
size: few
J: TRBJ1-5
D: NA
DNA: TGTGCCACCAGTGATTTTTATAGCAATCAGCCCCAGCATTTT
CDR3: CATSDFYSNQPQHF

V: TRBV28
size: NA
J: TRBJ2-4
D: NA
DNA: TGTGCCAGCAGTTTAGGCCCAGGACAGACCAAAAACATTCAGTACTTC
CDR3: CASSLGPGQTKNIQYF

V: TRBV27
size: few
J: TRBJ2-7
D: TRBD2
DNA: TGTGCCAGCAGTTTAATGGGGCTAGCGGGAAGCGAGCAGTACTTC
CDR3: CASSLMGLAGSEQYF

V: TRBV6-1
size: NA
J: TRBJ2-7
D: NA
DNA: TGTGCCAGCAGTGAATATGGTTCGGGGCAGGGCTACGAGCAGTACTTC
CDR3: CASSEYGSGQGYEQYF

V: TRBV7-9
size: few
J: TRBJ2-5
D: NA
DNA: TGTGCCAGCAGCTTAATGGCAGGGGCGCGGCAAGAGACCCAGTACTTC
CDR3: CASSLMAGARQETQYF

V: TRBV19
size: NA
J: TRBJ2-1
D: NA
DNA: TGTGCCAGTAGTTCCCACCTCCCTCGAACTATTTACAATGAGCAGTTCTTC
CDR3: CASSSHLPRTIYNEQFF

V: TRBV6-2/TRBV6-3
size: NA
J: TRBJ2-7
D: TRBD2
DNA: TGTGCCAGCCGAAGCCCGGCGGGAGGGCCGCTCGAGCAGTACTTC
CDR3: CASRSPAGGPLEQYF

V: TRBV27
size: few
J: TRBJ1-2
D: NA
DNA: TGTGCCAGCAGACCGGACAGAGCTAACTATGGCTACACCTTC
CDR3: CASRPDRANYGYTF

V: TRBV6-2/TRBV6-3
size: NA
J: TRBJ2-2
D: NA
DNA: TGTGCCAGCAGTCACTCGTTCGGGAACACCGGGGAGCTGTTTTTT
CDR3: CASSHSFGNTGELFF

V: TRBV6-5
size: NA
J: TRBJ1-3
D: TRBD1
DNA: TGTGCCAGCAGTTACTCCGGGACAGGGTCGGGAAACACCATATATTTT
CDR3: CASSYSGTGSGNTIYF

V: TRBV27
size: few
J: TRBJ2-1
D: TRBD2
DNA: TGTGCCAGCAGCCAGACTAGCAGCAGCTCCTACAATGAGCAGTTCTTC
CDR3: CASSQTSSSSYNEQFF

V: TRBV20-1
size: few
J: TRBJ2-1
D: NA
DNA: TGCAGTGCCCCCCGGAGGAGGTGGCCCTCGGGAAATGAGCAGTTCTTC
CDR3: CSAPRRRWPSGNEQFF

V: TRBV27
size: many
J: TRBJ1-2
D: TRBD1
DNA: TGTGCCAGCCGACGGGACAGCCTGGATGGCTACACCTTC
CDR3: CASRRDSLDGYTF

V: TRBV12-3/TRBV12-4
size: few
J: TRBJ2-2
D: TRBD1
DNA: TGTGCCAGCACTGACAGGGGAAGCACCGGGGAGCTGTTTTTT
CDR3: CASTDRGSTGELFF

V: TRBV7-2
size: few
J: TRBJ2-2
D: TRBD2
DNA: TGTGCCAGCAGCTTAGGGACTAGCGGTTTTACCGGGGAGCTGTTTTTT
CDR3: CASSLGTSGFTGELFF

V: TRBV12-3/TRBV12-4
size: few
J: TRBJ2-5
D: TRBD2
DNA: TGTGCCAGCAGTTTCGGCGGGGGTTGGGAGACCCAGTACTTC
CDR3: CASSFGGGWETQYF

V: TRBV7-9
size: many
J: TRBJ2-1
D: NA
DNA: TGTGCCAGCAGCTATCGGGACTCCTCCTACAATGAGCAGTTCTTC
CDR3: CASSYRDSSYNEQFF

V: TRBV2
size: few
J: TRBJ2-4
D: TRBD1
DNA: TGTGCCAGCTCTAATGGGCCAGGGGGTGGAAACATTCAGTACTTC
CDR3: CASSNGPGGGNIQYF

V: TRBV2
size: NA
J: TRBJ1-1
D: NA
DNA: TGTGCCAGCAGTGTACCGAAGACAGGAAAAAACACTGAAGCTTTCTTT
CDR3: CASSVPKTGKNTEAFF

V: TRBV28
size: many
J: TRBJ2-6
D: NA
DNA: TGTGCCAGCAGGCCCCGGGCCGCCAACTCTGGGGCCAACGTCCTGACTTTC
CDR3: CASRPRAANSGANVLTF

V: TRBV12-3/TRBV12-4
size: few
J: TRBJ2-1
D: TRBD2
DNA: TGTGCCAGCAGGGACGGACTAGCGCGGCAGTTCTTC
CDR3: CASRDGLARQFF

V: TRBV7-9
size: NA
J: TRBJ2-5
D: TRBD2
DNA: TGTGCCAGCAGCTCAGCGGGGAGAGAGACCCAGTACTTC
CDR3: CASSSAGRETQYF

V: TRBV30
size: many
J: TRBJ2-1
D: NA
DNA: TGTGCCTGGAGCGTAAACAGGGACAATGAGCAGTTCTTC
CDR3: CAWSVNRDNEQFF

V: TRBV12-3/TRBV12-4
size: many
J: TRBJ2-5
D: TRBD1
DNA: TGTGCCAGCACATACCGACCGTCCTTTTCCCTAATTCGGGACAGGGGGGAAGAGACCCAGTACTTC
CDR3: CASTYRPSFSLIRDRGEETQYF